The sequence of this T cell receptor beta chain was determined in a study of blood T cell repertoires in COVID-19. Trimming cost V 2 bases and J 1 base, with 17 bases left between them. The germline gives CDR1 LNHDA, CDR2 SQIVND (reference sequence). The CDR3 is made up of 18 amino acids. This table comes from immunoSEQ multiplex PCR, and its TCRdb copy is limited to in-frame clones, with some not included. The top ten hold around 5.2% of the sample, which has about 190,000 clones, 65% to 85% seen once. The TCR sequence derives from a woman aged 25-40 years with acute or convalescent COVID-19. Sequencing was done on a sample of peripheral blood. The chain couples TRBV19 to TRBJ2-2, with D perhaps matching TRBD1 (6 bases). The DNA of the CDR3 is TGTGCCAGTAGTATAAGCGGACAGCATCTGAGGAACACCGGGGAGCTGTTTTTT. The encoded protein is CASSISGQHLRNTGELFF.